The 10 T cell receptor beta chains reported below all come from one sample, sequenced in a study of T-cell reconstitution after alpha-beta-depleted transplantation in children. Researchers prepared the TCRbeta library using unique molecular identifiers, the study reports. TCRdb re-called the PCR reads through MiXCR, storing one row per CDR3 protein. The table has about 420,000 distinct CDR3 sequences, 16% seen once. The sequencing used PBMCs, mostly from graft donor cells, collected 360 days after TCRalphabeta/CD19-depleted stem cell transplant. These TCRs come from a boy younger than two who had a stem cell transplant for Wiskott-Aldrich syndrome, so the T cells may come from the graft donor.

In this sample, this clonotype turned up a few times. The chain links TRBV10-3 to TRBJ2-7, with 11 bases identical to TRBD1. CDR1 and CDR2 (germline): ENHRY, SYGVKD. The V gene end was trimmed by 8 bases and the J gene end by 2 bases; junction bases not matched to a gene: 2. The CDR3 length is 13 residues. Here the CDR3 reads CAIGQGAPYEQYF. The DNA for the CDR3 is TGTGCCATCGGACAGGGGGCCCCCTACGAGCAGTACTTC.

The gene calls are TRBV9 and TRBJ2-3, with 11 positions matching TRBD2. The CDR3 totals 16 residues. Germline CDR1 and CDR2: SGDLS and YYNGEE. Trimming removed 3 bases from V and 3 bases from J; junction bases left unmatched: 6. The CDR3 protein is CASSGKLAGGTDTQYF. The CDR3 nucleotides read TGTGCCAGCAGCGGAAAGTTAGCGGGGGGGACAGATACGCAGTATTTT.

This clonotype was seen a handful of times. The rearrangement joins TRBV29-1 to TRBJ2-7; TRBD1 matches 8 bases. The CDR3 loop spans 14 amino acids. The V gene's germline CDR1 is SQVTM and CDR2 ANQGSEA. V shed 4 bases and J 1 base; nucleotides not matched to a gene: 6. The chain's CDR3 is CSVVDRVKSYEQYF. The CDR3 region has the DNA TGCAGCGTTGTGGACAGGGTTAAATCCTACGAGCAGTACTTC.

This chain links TRBV5-1 with TRBJ2-5; 14 nucleotides match TRBD2. CDR3 length equals 17 residues. Germline values: CDR1 SGHRS, CDR2 YFSETQ. With 3 bases clipped from V and 4 bases from J, the junction kept 8 bases outside the gene matches. CDR3 sequence reads: CASSSGLAGGQGETQYF. CDR3 DNA sequence: TGCGCCAGCAGCTCTGGACTAGCGGGGGGCCAGGGAGAGACCCAGTACTTC.

This clonotype was observed a handful of times. The chain has TRBV5-1 and TRBJ2-7; a weak D match, TRBD2 (6 bases). The germline V gene has CDR1 SGHRS and CDR2 YFSETQ. The ends were cut back, 4 bases at V and 11 bases at J, with 19 bases in the middle. The CDR3 is 13 amino acids. The CDR3 here is CASSDSRTSTEYF. CDR3 DNA: TGCGCCAGCAGCGACTCAAGAACTAGCACCGAGTACTTC.

The CDR3 sequence: CSARRYQETQYF. The CDR3 coding sequence is TGCAGTGCTAGGCGGTACCAAGAGACCCAGTACTTC. The chain couples TRBV20-1 to TRBJ2-5; D not certain. Trimming stripped 3 bases from V and 0 bases from J, with 5 bases between. The CDR3 extends over 12 amino acids. Germline CDR1 and CDR2: DFQATT and SNEGSKA (reference sequence).

This sequence joins TRBV5-1 and TRBJ2-5; 7 nucleotides match TRBD1. Trimming cost V 4 bases and J 0 bases; bases outside gene matches: 6. Germline V gene data show CDR1 as SGHRS and CDR2 as YFSETQ. The CDR3 consists of 15 residues. The CDR3 nucleotides are TGCGCCAGCAGCCGACTCGGGACAGACCAAGAGACCCAGTACTTC. It specifies CASSRLGTDQETQYF. Together with reference TRBV5-1 and TRBJ2-5, the CDR3 gives the full variable domain: KAGVTQTPRYLIKTRGQQVTLSCSPISGHRSVSWYQQTPGQGLQFLFEYFSETQRNKGNFPGRFSGRQFSNSRSEMNVSTLELGDSALYLCASSRLGTDQETQYFGPGTRLLVL.

The rearrangement uses TRBV3-1 and TRBJ1-2; D gene uncertain. This CDR3 comprises 15 residues. Germline loops: CDR1 LGHDT, CDR2 YNNKEL (reference sequence). Trimming took off 0 bases at V and 7 bases at J, with 15 bases between the two ends. CDR3 loop: CASSQDGGLGFGYTF. The CDR3 DNA sequence: TGTGCCAGCAGCCAAGATGGCGGTTTGGGCTTTGGCTACACCTTC.

This clonotype was picked up a small number of times. V usage is TRBV20-1 and J usage is TRBJ1-5; no firm D call. Germline V lookup: CDR1 DFQATT, CDR2 SNEGSKA (reference sequence). The CDR3 length is 14 residues. Trimming cost V 6 bases and J 3 bases, with 15 bases left between them. CDR3 residues: CSARTGRNNQPQHF. In nucleotides, the CDR3 is TGCAGTGCAAGAACGGGTCGGAACAATCAGCCCCAGCATTTT.

In this sample, this clonotype turned up many times. The V gene is TRBV20-1, the J gene TRBJ2-1; perhaps TRBD2 as D (5 bases). The CDR3 consists of 12 residues. The germline CDR1 and CDR2 sequences are DFQATT and SNEGSKA (reference sequence). Trimming took 5 bases from V and 10 from J, leaving 15 bases between them. The DNA of the CDR3 is TGCAGTGCTGCCCGGGATATTTGGGAGCAGTTCTTC. Protein: CSAARDIWEQFF.